The entry below describes one T cell receptor beta chain. CDR3 size: 12 residues. From germline, CDR1 is SGHRS and CDR2 YFSETQ. Losses at the gene ends were 0 bases for V and 7 bases for J; bases not matched to a gene: 0. This sample was taken from a study of cytomegalovirus exposure and HLA in healthy donors. 13 Jbeta primers and 60 Vbeta primers were used for the PCR. Only in-frame clones appear in the TCRdb table, and some are missing; sequencing was by immunoSEQ multiplex PCR. This table lists some 200,000 clones. The clonotype comes from a girl between 2 and 10 years old in good health and CMV-seropositive. The sample taken for sequencing was PBMCs. The chain uses TRBV5-1 and TRBJ2-7; 8 bases line up with TRBD2. The CDR3 protein is CASSLVAGEQYF. CDR3 DNA sequence: TGCGCCAGCAGCTTGGTAGCGGGGGAGCAGTACTTC. Full variable domain (missing parts from reference TRBV5-1 and TRBJ2-7): KAGVTQTPRYLIKTRGQQVTLSCSPISGHRSVSWYQQTPGQGLQFLFEYFSETQRNKGNFPGRFSGRQFSNSRSEMNVSTLELGDSALYLCASSLVAGEQYFGPGTRLTVT.